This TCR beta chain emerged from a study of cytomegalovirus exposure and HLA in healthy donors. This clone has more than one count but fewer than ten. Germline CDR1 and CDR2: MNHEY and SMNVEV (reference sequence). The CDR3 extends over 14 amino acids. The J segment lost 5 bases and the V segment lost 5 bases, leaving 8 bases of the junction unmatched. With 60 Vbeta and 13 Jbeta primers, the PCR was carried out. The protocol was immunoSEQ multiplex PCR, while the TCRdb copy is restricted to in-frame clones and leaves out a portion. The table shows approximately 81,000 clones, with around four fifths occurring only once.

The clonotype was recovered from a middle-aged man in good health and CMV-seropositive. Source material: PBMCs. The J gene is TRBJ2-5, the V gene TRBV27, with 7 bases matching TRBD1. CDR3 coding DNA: TGTGCCAGCAGTCAAACCTCGACAGGGGAGACCCAGTACTTC. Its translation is CASSQTSTGETQYF.